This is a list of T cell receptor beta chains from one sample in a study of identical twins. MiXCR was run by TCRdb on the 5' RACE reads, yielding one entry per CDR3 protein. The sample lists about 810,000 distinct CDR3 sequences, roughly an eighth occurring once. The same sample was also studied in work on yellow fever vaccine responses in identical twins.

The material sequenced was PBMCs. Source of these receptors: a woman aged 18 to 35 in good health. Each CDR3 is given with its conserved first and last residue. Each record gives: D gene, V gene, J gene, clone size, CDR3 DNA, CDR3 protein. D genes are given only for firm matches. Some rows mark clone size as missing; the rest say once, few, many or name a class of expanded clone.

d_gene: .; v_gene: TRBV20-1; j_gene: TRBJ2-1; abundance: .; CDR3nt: TGCAGTGTAGGGGTTGCGACCCCCTCATATGAGCAGTTCTTC; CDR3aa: CSVGVATPSYEQFF
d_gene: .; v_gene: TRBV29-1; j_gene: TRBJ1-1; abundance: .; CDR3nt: TGCAGCGCCGGACCCCTTCGGACCGAAGCTTTCTTT; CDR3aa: CSAGPLRTEAFF
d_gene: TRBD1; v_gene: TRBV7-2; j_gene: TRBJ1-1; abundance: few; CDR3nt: TGTGCCAGCAGCCGTCAGGGGGGCGGGAACACTGAAGCTTTCTTT; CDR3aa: CASSRQGGGNTEAFF
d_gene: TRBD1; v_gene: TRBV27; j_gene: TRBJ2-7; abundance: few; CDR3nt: TGTGCCAGCACCACAGGGGGCGACGAGCAGTACTTC; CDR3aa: CASTTGGDEQYF
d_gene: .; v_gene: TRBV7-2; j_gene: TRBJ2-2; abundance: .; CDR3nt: TGTGCCAGCAGCTTAGTTGCCGCCCACACGGCCGGGGAGCTGTTTTTT; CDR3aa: CASSLVAAHTAGELFF
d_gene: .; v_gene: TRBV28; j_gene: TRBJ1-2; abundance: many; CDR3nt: TGTGCCAGCAGTCATAACTATGGCTACACCTTC; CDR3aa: CASSHNYGYTF
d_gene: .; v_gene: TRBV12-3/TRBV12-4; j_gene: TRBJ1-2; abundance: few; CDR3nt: TGTGCCAGCAGTTTGGGGGACTTCTATGGCTACACCTTC; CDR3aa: CASSLGDFYGYTF
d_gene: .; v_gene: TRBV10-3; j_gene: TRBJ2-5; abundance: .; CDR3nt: TGTGCCATCAGTGAGTACAGGAGAGAGACCCAGTACTTC; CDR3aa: CAISEYRRETQYF
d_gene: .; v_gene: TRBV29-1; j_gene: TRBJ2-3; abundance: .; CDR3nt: TGCAGCGTTGAGGTTAGAGGGGATACGCAGTATTTT; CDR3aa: CSVEVRGDTQYF
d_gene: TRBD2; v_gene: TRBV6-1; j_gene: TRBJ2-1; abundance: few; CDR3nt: TGTGCCACTTTCCTAGCGGGAGCTAATGAGCAGTTCTTC; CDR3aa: CATFLAGANEQFF
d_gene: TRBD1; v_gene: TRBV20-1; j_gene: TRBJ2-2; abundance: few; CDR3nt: TGCAGTGCTAGCGCCGGGACAGGGAACACCGGGGAGCTGTTTTTT; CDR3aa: CSASAGTGNTGELFF
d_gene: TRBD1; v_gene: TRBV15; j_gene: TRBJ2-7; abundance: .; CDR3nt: TGTGCCACCAGCATCAGACAGGGGGCGATGGACGAGCAGTACTTC; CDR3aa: CATSIRQGAMDEQYF
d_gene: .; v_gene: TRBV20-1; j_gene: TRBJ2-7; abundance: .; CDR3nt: TGCAGTGCTAGACCGGAACTAGCACCCTACGAGCAGTACTTC; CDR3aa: CSARPELAPYEQYF
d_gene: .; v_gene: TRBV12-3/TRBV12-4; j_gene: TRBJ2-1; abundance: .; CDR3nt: TGTGCCAGCAGTCCTATGCTAGCTGGGGACAACAATGAGCAGTTCTTC; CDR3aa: CASSPMLAGDNNEQFF
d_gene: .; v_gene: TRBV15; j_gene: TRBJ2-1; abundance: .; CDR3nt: TGTGCCACCAGCGGGATAGCGGAGGACTACAATGAGCAGTTCTTC; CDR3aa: CATSGIAEDYNEQFF
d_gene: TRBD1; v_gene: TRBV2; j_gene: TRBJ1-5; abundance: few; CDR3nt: TGTGCCAGCAGAGCGGACAGGGCCGAGGTACAGCCCCAGCATTTT; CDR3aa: CASRADRAEVQPQHF
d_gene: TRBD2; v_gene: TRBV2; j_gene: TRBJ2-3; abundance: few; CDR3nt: TGTGCCAGCAGCGGGGGGACTAGGACAGATACGCAGTATTTT; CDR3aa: CASSGGTRTDTQYF
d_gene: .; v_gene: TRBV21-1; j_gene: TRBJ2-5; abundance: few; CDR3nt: TGTGCCAGCCCCAAAGGTGGGGGGGCTCAAGAGACCCAGTACTTC; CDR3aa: CASPKGGGAQETQYF
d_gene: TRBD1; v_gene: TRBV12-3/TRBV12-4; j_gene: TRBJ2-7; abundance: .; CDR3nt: TGTGCCAGCAGTTTGCGGGGACAGGGCTACGAGCAGTACTTC; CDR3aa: CASSLRGQGYEQYF
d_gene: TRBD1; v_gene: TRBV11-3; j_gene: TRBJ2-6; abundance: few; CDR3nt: TGTGCCAGCAGCTTAGGTTCAGGGGGCTCTGGGGCCAACGTCCTGACTTTC; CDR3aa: CASSLGSGGSGANVLTF
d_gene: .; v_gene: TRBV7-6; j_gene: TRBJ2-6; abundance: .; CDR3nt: TGTGCCAGCAGCTTGACAGAGAGCTCTGGGGCCAACGTCCTGACTTTC; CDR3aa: CASSLTESSGANVLTF
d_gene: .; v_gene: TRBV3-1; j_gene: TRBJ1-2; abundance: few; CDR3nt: TGTGCCAGCAGCCAAGGACAGCCGAACTATGGCTACACCTTC; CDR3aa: CASSQGQPNYGYTF
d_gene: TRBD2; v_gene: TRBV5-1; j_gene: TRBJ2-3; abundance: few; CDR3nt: TGCGCCAGCAGCTCGTCACTAGCGGGAGGACCAAGTACGGAGTATTTT; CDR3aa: CASSSSLAGGPSTEYF
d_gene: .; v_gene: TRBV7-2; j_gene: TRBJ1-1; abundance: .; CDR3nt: TGTGCCAGCAGCTTCACAGGGAGGGGCACTGAAGCTTTCTTT; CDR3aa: CASSFTGRGTEAFF
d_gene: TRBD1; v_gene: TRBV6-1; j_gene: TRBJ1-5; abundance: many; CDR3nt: TGTGCCAGCAGTCCTGGGACAGGGGCTTTTCAGCCCCAGCATTTT; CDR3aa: CASSPGTGAFQPQHF
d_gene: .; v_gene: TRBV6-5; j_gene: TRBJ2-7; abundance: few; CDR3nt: TGTGCCAGCAGTTACGAGGGCCCTTCCTACGAGCAGTACTTC; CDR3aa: CASSYEGPSYEQYF
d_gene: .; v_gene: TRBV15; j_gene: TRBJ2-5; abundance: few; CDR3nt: TGTGCCACCAGCAGAGAGGTGGGAGTTAGAGAGACCCAGTACTTC; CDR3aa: CATSREVGVRETQYF
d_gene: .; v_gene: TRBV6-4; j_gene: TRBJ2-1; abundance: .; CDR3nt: TGTGCCAGCAGTGACAGCGAGTACAATGAGCAGTTCTTC; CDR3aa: CASSDSEYNEQFF
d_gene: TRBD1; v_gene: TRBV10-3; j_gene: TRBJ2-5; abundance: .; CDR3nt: TGTGCCATCAGTGAGTCGACAGGGAGTCCACAGGAGACCCAGTACTTC; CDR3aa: CAISESTGSPQETQYF
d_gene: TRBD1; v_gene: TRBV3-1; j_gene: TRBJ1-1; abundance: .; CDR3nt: TGTGCCAGCAGCCGAGGACAGGGTATTCCGAACACTGAAGCTTTCTTT; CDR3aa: CASSRGQGIPNTEAFF
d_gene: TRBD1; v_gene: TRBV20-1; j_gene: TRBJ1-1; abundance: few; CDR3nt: TGCAGTGCTAGTCCCGGGACAGGGGACACTGAAGCTTTCTTT; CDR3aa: CSASPGTGDTEAFF
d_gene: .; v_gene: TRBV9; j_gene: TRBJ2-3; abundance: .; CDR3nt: TGTGCCAGCAGCGTAGAAGGCCAGGGAACGAGAGATACGCAGTATTTT; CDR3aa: CASSVEGQGTRDTQYF
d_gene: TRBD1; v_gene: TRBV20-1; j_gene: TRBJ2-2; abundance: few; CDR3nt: TGCAGTGCTAGGAAGACAGGGGCCAAAGACACCGGGGAGCTGTTTTTT; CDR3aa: CSARKTGAKDTGELFF
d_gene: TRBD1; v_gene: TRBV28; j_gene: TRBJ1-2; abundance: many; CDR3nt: TGTGCCACCCACTGGGCAGGGGGCTATGGCTACACCTTC; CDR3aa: CATHWAGGYGYTF
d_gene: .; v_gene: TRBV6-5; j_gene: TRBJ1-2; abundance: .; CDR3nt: TGTGCCAGCAGTTACTCGAAGGGGGGAGGCTACACCTTC; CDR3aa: CASSYSKGGGYTF
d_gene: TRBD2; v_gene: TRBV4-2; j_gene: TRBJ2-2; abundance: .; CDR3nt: TGTGCCAGCAGCCCCCTGACTAGCGGGGGGGCACACACCGGGGAGCTGTTTTTT; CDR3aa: CASSPLTSGGAHTGELFF
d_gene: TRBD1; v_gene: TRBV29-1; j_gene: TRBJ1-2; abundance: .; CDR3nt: TGCAGCGTTTCCCGACAGGGGGGAGGCTACACCTTC; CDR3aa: CSVSRQGGGYTF
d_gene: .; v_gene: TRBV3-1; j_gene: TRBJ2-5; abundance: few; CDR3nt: TGTGCCAGCAGCCAAGTCCGGGACAGCGGGTTCCAAGAGACCCAGTACTTC; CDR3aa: CASSQVRDSGFQETQYF
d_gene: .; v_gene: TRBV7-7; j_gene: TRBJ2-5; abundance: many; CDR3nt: TGTGCCAGCAGCTTAGCCCCAGGGGAGACCCAGTACTTC; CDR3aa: CASSLAPGETQYF
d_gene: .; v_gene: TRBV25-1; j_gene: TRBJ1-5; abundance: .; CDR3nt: TGTGCCAGCAGACCAGCTAGGAGCAATCAGCCCCAGCATTTT; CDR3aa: CASRPARSNQPQHF
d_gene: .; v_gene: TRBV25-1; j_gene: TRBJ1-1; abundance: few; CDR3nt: TGTGCCAGCAGTGAATATTACCCCTCGGGCACTGAAGCTTTCTTT; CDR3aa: CASSEYYPSGTEAFF
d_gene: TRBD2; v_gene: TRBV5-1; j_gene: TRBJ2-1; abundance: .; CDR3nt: TGCGCCAGCAGCTTGGCCGTGACTAGCGTGAGCAATGAGCAGTTCTTC; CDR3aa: CASSLAVTSVSNEQFF
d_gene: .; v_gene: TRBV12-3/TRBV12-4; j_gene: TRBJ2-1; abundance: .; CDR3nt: TGTGCCAGCAGTTTCGGGCTTCCCCGCGGGTTCTTC; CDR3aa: CASSFGLPRGFF
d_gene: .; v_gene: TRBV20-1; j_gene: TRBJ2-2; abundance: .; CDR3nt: TGCAGTGCTAGACCTTCTTACAGGGTCACCAGGGAGCTGTTTTTT; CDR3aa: CSARPSYRVTRELFF
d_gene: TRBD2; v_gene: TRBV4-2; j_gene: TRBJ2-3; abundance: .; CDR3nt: TGTGCCAGCAGCGCAAGCGGGAGGACTCGAGGAGATACGCAGTATTTT; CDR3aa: CASSASGRTRGDTQYF
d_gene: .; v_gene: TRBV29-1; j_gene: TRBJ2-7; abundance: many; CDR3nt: TGCAGCGTTGGAGACACTTACGAGCAGTACTTC; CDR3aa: CSVGDTYEQYF
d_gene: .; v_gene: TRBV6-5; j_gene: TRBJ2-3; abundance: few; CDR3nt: TGTGCCAGCAGTTATCTTCCTGCCGGCACAGATACGCAGTATTTT; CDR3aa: CASSYLPAGTDTQYF
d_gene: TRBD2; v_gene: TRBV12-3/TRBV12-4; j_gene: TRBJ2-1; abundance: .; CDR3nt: TGTGCCAGCAGTGGGGCTAGCGGGAGGGCCCTCTACAATGAGCAGTTCTTC; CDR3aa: CASSGASGRALYNEQFF
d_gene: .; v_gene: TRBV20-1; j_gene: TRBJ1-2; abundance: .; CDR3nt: TGCAGCGGAAACCCGGGGAGGTACACCTTC; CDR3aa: CSGNPGRYTF
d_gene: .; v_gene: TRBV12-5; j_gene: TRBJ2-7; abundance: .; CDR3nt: TGTGCTAGTGGTTTGGTACCGACAGGCGAGCAGTACTTC; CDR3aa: CASGLVPTGEQYF
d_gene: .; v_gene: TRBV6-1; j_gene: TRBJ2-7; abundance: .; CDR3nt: TGTGCCAGCAGTCCCCGTTGGGGGCTTAGCTCCTACGAGCAGTACTTC; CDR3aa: CASSPRWGLSSYEQYF
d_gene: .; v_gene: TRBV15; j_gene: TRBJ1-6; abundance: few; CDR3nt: TGTGCCACCAGCACCGGACGGATTTATAATTCACCCCTCCACTTT; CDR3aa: CATSTGRIYNSPLHF
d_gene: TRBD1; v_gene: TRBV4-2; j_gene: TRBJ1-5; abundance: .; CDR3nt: TGTGCCAGCAGCCAAGGGGACAGAGATCAGCCCCAGCATTTT; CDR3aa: CASSQGDRDQPQHF
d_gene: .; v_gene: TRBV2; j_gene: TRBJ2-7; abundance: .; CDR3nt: TGTGCCAGCAGTGGAACTCCGAGCTCCTACGAGCAGTACTTC; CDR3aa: CASSGTPSSYEQYF
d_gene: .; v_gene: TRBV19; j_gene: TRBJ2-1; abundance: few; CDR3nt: TGTGCCAGTAGTATACCCCAGGGGTCGTACTACAATGAGCAGTTCTTC; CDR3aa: CASSIPQGSYYNEQFF